Each of the 22 T cell receptor beta chains below was sequenced from the same sample in a study of T cell responses to AZD1222 COVID-19 vaccine. Profiling relied on immunoSEQ multiplex PCR, and the TCRdb table lists in-frame clones only, not all of them. The sample has 110,000 to 150,000 clones, approximately 90% seen once. This material consisted of peripheral blood, taken on day 0 of AZD1222 vaccination. The receptors were sampled from an adult in good health.

This sequence joins TRBV30 and TRBJ1-1; D gene ambiguous. The V gene's germline CDR1 is GTSNPN and CDR2 SVGIG (reference sequence). Trimming took 0 bases from V and 4 from J, leaving 12 bases between them. This CDR3 has 14 amino acids. The CDR3 region is CAWSVGRVSTEAFF. The CDR3 DNA sequence: TGTGCCTGGAGTGTGGGTAGGGTAAGCACTGAAGCTTTCTTT.

The rearrangement links TRBV6-6 to TRBJ1-2, with D unclear. V was clipped by 2 bases and J by 7 bases, with 17 bases between them. The CDR3 extends over 15 amino acids. Germline CDR1 is MNHNY and CDR2 is SVGAGI (reference sequence). The CDR3 region is CASSYPGESGSGYTF. CDR3 nucleotide sequence: TGTGCCAGCAGTTACCCGGGTGAAAGCGGCAGTGGCTACACCTTC.

V gene TRBV4-3 combines with J gene TRBJ2-2; D might be TRBD1 (5 bases). The V end was cut by 4 bases, the J end by 4 bases, with 10 bases between. This CDR3 spans 14 amino acids. Germline lookup yields CDR1 LGHNA and CDR2 YSLEER. CDR3 in amino acids: CASSRSTVTGELFF. The DNA for the CDR3 is TGCGCCAGCAGCCGTTCGACAGTCACCGGGGAGCTGTTTTTT.

The V call is TRBV19, the J call TRBJ2-1, with D perhaps matching TRBD2 (5 bases). The CDR3 covers 16 residues. CDR1 LNHDA and CDR2 SQIVND come from the germline V gene (reference sequence). Deletions cut 3 bases from V and 9 bases from J, with 21 bases between. Here the CDR3 reads CASSMGHQLAWGEQFF. In DNA form, the CDR3 reads TGTGCCAGTAGTATGGGCCACCAGCTAGCTTGGGGTGAGCAGTTCTTC.

CDR3 bases: TGTGCCAGCAGCTTAGACACCTCTGGCACAGATACGCAGTATTTT. Its translation is CASSLDTSGTDTQYF. V usage is TRBV7-9 and J usage is TRBJ2-3; D is unclear. Trimming removed 1 base from V and 1 base from J, with 9 bases in between. The CDR3 covers 15 residues. Germline assignment: CDR1 SEHNR and CDR2 FQNEAQ (reference sequence).

The chain is built from TRBV19 and TRBJ2-6; possibly TRBD1 for D (6 bases). This CDR3 comprises 18 residues. Germline V gene sequence: CDR1 LNHDA, CDR2 SQIVND (reference sequence). Between the trimmed V and J ends, which lost 3 bases and 0 bases, there was a span of 15 bases. In nucleotides, the CDR3 is TGTGCCAGTAGTATTCAGTCAGGGGCGTCCTCTGGGGCCAACGTCCTGACTTTC. Amino acid sequence: CASSIQSGASSGANVLTF.

V gene TRBV6-5 combines with J gene TRBJ1-1; D is ambiguous. CDR1 and CDR2 (germline): MNHEY, SVGAGI. CDR3 length equals 14 residues. V shed 5 bases and J shed 0 bases, with 10 bases lying between them. CDR3 DNA sequence: TGTGCCAGCAGTAGCCCGACCATGAACACTGAAGCTTTCTTT. This translates into CASSSPTMNTEAFF.

The CDR3 nucleotides read TGTGCCAGCAGTGTGGGGGGGGCCGGCACCGGGGAGCTGTTTTTT. Residues: CASSVGGAGTGELFF. V usage is TRBV2 and J usage is TRBJ2-2, with D maybe TRBD2 (7 bases). The CDR3 length is 15 residues. V lost 4 bases and J lost 4, with 13 bases in between. Germline values: CDR1 SNHLY, CDR2 FYNNEI. Filled out from reference TRBV2 and TRBJ2-2, the complete variable domain reads EPEVTQTPSHQVTQMGQEVILRCVPISNHLYFYWYRQILGQKVEFLVSFYNNEISEKSEIFDDQFSVERPDGSNFTLKIRSTKLEDSAMYFCASSVGGAGTGELFFGEGSRLTVL.

The chain uses TRBV2 and TRBJ1-4; D is unclear. Germline V lookup: CDR1 SNHLY, CDR2 FYNNEI. V lost 3 bases and J lost 11, with 7 bases in between. This CDR3 is built from 11 residues. CDR3 protein: CASSDNWKLFF. In DNA form, the CDR3 reads TGTGCCAGCAGTGATAACTGGAAACTGTTTTTT.

This clone was recorded once. The chain links TRBV25-1 to TRBJ2-1; unclear D gene. CDR1 is MGHDK, CDR2 SYGVNS, per germline. The CDR3 has 14 residues. V shed 5 bases and J shed 8 bases, with 16 bases lying between them. DNA of the CDR3: TGTGCCAGCAGTAGGACCGGGCCAAGGGATGAGCAGTTCTTC. Amino acid sequence: CASSRTGPRDEQFF.

This sequence joins TRBV6-2 or TRBV6-3 and TRBJ1-6; the D is unclear. Germline values: CDR1 MNHEY, CDR2 SVGEGT. V was clipped by 0 bases and J by 9 bases, with 18 bases between them. The CDR3 has 17 amino acids. The CDR3 coding sequence is TGTGCCAGCAGTTACTCGGTATGGTTGAGGGTCGGTTCACCCCTCCACTTT. Encoded protein: CASSYSVWLRVGSPLHF.

This clone has a single count. The genes are TRBV7-9 and TRBJ1-6; the D gene is possibly TRBD1 (5 bases). Between the trimmed V and J ends, which lost 1 base and 6 bases, there was a span of 7 bases. CDR3 length: 14 amino acids. Germline values: CDR1 SEHNR, CDR2 FQNEAQ (reference sequence). The CDR3 DNA reads TGTGCCAGCAGCTTAGAGGACACTAATTCACCCCTCCACTTT. Protein sequence: CASSLEDTNSPLHF. Supplemented by reference TRBV7-9 and TRBJ1-6, the full variable domain reads DTGVSQNPRHKITKRGQNVTFRCDPISEHNRLYWYRQTLGQGPEFLTYFQNEAQLEKSRLLSDRFSAERPKGSFSTLEIQRTEQGDSAMYLCASSLEDTNSPLHFGNGTRLTVT.

In the case of this clone: The sample holds other DNA sequences that translate to the same CDR3. The gene calls are TRBV4-3 and TRBJ2-1; D gene uncertain. With 0 bases removed from V and 4 bases from J, the gap between germline ends came to 10 bases. The CDR3 consists of 15 residues. Germline CDR1 LGHNA, CDR2 YSLEER. CDR3 region: CASSQDGNRYNEQFF. The DNA for the CDR3 is TGCGCCAGCAGCCAAGACGGCAACAGATACAATGAGCAGTTCTTC.

This chain connects TRBV19 to TRBJ2-3, with 7 bases aligning to TRBD1. The CDR3 has 14 residues. J lost 1 base, V lost 7 bases, and 5 bases had no gene match. CDR1 LNHDA and CDR2 SQIVND come from the germline V gene (reference sequence). In DNA, the CDR3 is TGTGCCAGTACACAGGGGCTGGGCACAGATACGCAGTATTTT. Translated: CASTQGLGTDTQYF.

This clone was seen only once. The rearrangement uses TRBV19 and TRBJ2-2, with 9 bases matching TRBD2. The CDR3 extends over 16 amino acids. Unmatched junction bases numbered 13, after V lost 7 bases and J lost 7 bases. Germline V lookup: CDR1 LNHDA, CDR2 SQIVND (reference sequence). Here the CDR3 reads CASTQRASGENGELFF. Written as DNA, the CDR3 is TGTGCCAGTACCCAGAGGGCTAGCGGGGAGAACGGGGAGCTGTTTTTT.

The rearrangement joins TRBV10-3 to TRBJ2-5; the match to TRBD2 covers 9 bases. The ends lost 5 bases at V and 1 base at J; junction bases unmatched: 5. The length of the CDR3 is 15 residues. The V gene's germline CDR1 is ENHRY and CDR2 SYGVKD. Here the CDR3 reads CAISRATSGQETQYF. CDR3 in DNA: TGTGCCATCAGTCGTGCGACTAGCGGCCAAGAGACCCAGTACTTC.

The chain links TRBV5-1 to TRBJ2-5, with TRBD2 identical over 13 bases. V lost 3 bases, J lost 2 bases, and 13 bases stayed unmatched. Germline V gene data show CDR1 as SGHRS and CDR2 as YFSETQ. The CDR3 runs 19 residues. CDR3 in DNA: TGCGCCAGCAGCTACCCCGAAGGCCGGACTAGCGGGGGTCAAGAGACCCAGTACTTC. This sequence encodes CASSYPEGRTSGGQETQYF.

J is TRBJ2-3 and V is TRBV11-3; TRBD1 might be the D (6 bases). V was shortened by 5 bases and J by 4 bases, with 10 bases between the two germline ends. CDR1 and CDR2 (germline): SGHNT, YENEEA. There are 13 residues in the CDR3. CDR3 sequence reads: CASSTGQADTQYF. Written as DNA, the CDR3 is TGTGCCAGCAGCACAGGGCAGGCAGATACGCAGTATTTT.

The rearrangement links TRBV10-3 to TRBJ2-1; the D gene is possibly TRBD1 (5 bases). Germline V gives CDR1 ENHRY, CDR2 SYGVKD. V dropped 3 bases and J dropped 6 bases, with 9 bases sitting between them. The CDR3 extends over 13 amino acids. CDR3 amino acids: CAISDRQSNEQFF. The CDR3 DNA reads as TGTGCCATCAGTGACCGACAGAGCAATGAGCAGTTCTTC.

The rearrangement uses TRBV12-3 or TRBV12-4 and TRBJ1-5, with TRBD1 as a possible D gene (5 bases). V lost 6 bases to trimming and J lost 6 bases, with 9 bases between them. This CDR3 spans 12 amino acids. The CDR3 DNA reads TGTGCCAGCAGCCAAGGGGTTCAGCCCCAGCATTTT. Amino acids: CASSQGVQPQHF.

The chain is built from TRBV5-1 and TRBJ2-5; the D is unclear. Germline V gene data show CDR1 as SGHRS and CDR2 as YFSETQ. The CDR3 loop spans 15 amino acids. Trimming shortened V by 0 bases and J by 3 bases, and 12 bases separated the two germline ends. CDR3 loop: CASSLAMRREETQYF. The CDR3 DNA follows: TGCGCCAGCAGCTTGGCCATGAGGAGAGAAGAGACCCAGTACTTC.

The V call is TRBV6-5, the J call TRBJ1-2; D unclear. V was trimmed by 7 bases and J by 4 bases, leaving 13 bases between them. Germline V gene lookup returns CDR1 MNHEY and CDR2 SVGAGI. The CDR3 contains 13 residues. The CDR3 is CASTLAASYGYTF. The DNA for the CDR3 is TGTGCCAGCACCCTCGCAGCTTCCTATGGCTACACCTTC.